Sequencing of this T cell receptor (beta chain) was carried out in a study of blood T cell repertoires in COVID-19. Clones were read by immunoSEQ multiplex PCR, and TCRdb kept only the in-frame ones, dropping some. Of 250,000 or so clones in the sample, approximately 86% are singletons; the top ten hold under 3%. The receptor was derived from a woman between 18 and 30 years old who had recovered from COVID-19. The sequencing input was PBMCs or T cells enriched from blood (not recorded which).

The CDR3 bases are TGTGCCAGCAGTTTGTCTCGGGACACGAATTCCTACGAGCAGTACTTC. Its translation is CASSLSRDTNSYEQYF. J is TRBJ2-7 and V is TRBV2; D may be TRBD1 (6 bases). This CDR3 has 16 residues. Trimming pared 5 bases from V and 1 base from J, leaving 18 bases between. Per germline, CDR1 SNHLY and CDR2 FYNNEI.